This T cell receptor (beta chain) was recorded in a study of blood T cell repertoires in COVID-19 (dated by TCRdb to 2020 to 2022). For the study in its entirety: The collaborator samples originated in the United States, Italy and Spain and spanned the acute and convalescent phases of COVID-19. Deeply sampled blood TCRbeta repertoires from subjects exposed to, actively infected with, or recovered from COVID-19 were included in the dataset. The sample metadata nearly always contained a de-identified subject ID, COVID-19 status, age in years and sex. The material from the prospective study consisted of cDNA or gDNA derived from T cells, B-cell-depleted T cells, or PBMCs. A freely available public database, intended as a resource for researchers studying the immune response to SARS-CoV-2, is where the repertoires were released. HLA class I and class II types, where available, came from metadata supplied by the sample provider rather than from assay-based typing. The samples were drawn from two sources: the first 160 participants of the ongoing ImmuneRACE study, and 950 to 1,500 subjects contributed by 6 global collaborators.

On this clone: The antigen this receptor binds is unknown. Base qualities are not at hand, and no much larger clone is one base apart.

Results and caveats for the whole study, not just this receptor: Clinical and demographic metadata were provided uncurated, with the amount varying by source and participant.

The immunoSEQ Assay, a bias-controlled multiplex PCR, was used to amplify TCRbeta CDR3 regions from genomic DNA. In the source study's methods: Nucleated cell counts per sample were estimated from amplification of reference gene primers within the assay. To quantify the absolute abundance of each unique TCRbeta CDR3 rearrangement, sequence reads were collapsed and filtered. Productive Simpson clonality was computed per sample as the square root of Simpson's diversity index over productive rearrangements. TCRdb re-hosts the immuneACCESS table, in-frame sequences only. Its copies lack some clones; in the studies checked, an unresolved V gene accounts for under half of them, and the cause for the rest is not known. V, J and clone size were drawn from that table, and D and trimming were deduced from the DNA. Across this sample there are 300,000 to 450,000 clones, with around 87% seen only once. The ten largest clones add up to around 1.3% of the sample.

Participants in the prospective study were aged 18 to 89 years, lived in under 30 United States geographic areas, and enrolled through a virtual design. In the prospective study, participants were assigned to cohorts based on the clinical history participants reported in a screening survey and a study questionnaire. Recovered participants in ImmuneRACE Cohort 3 were defined as having two consecutive negative NP/OP PCR tests, clearance from a healthcare professional, or resolution of symptoms. Mobile phlebotomists in the prospective study collected whole blood, serum and a nasopharyngeal or oropharyngeal swab from every participant. Over an approximately 2-month period, participants in the prospective study had the option of providing additional blood draws and questionnaires. Blood samples from the prospective study were shipped frozen or at room temperature prior to DNA extraction. This TCR was recovered from a man younger than 45 who had recovered from COVID-19. The sample taken for sequencing was PBMCs or T cells enriched from blood (not recorded which).

The nucleotide sequence is given as TGTGCCAGCAGCGTTCGTGTGGACTTCAATCAGCCCCAGCATTTT. It is translated as CASSVRVDFNQPQHF. The sequence joins TRBV7-2 to TRBJ1-5, with no reliable assignment of the D segment. V and J are truncated by 5 bases and 3 bases respectively, leaving an intervening sequence of 14 bases. CDR1 SGHTA and CDR2 FQGNSA were looked up in the germline V gene. The CDR3 goes from the cysteine to the phenylalanine over 15 residues. Only the CDR3 region is kept as DNA, spanning 45 bases read in frame from base 1.